Presented here are 5 T cell receptor beta chains from one specimen sequenced in a study of post-analysis software for immune sequencing data. Study-level findings and limits: Roughly 5 TRBV segments, TRBV5-6, TRBV5-1 and TRBV20-1 among them, were found more frequent in patients than controls.

For these receptors, no antigen is known. Tagging with unique molecular identifiers was a feature of the TCR beta cDNA libraries. From the PCR reads, TCRdb called clonotypes with MiXCR, one entry per CDR3 protein. The data contain about 460,000 distinct CDR3 sequences, under 55% of them singletons. Sample: blood. These receptors were obtained from a girl aged 5 to 17 with multiple sclerosis.

J is TRBJ2-7 and V is TRBV28; D unresolved. The CDR3 extends over 14 amino acids. Trimming shortened V by 6 bases and J by 4 bases, and 16 bases separated the two germline ends. The germline gives CDR1 MDHEN, CDR2 SYDVKM. This CDR3 reads CASSNPRENYEQYF. For the CDR3, the DNA is TGTGCCAGCAGCAACCCCCGCGAAAATTACGAGCAGTACTTC. Together with reference TRBV28 and TRBJ2-7, the CDR3 gives the full variable domain: DVKVTQSSRYLVKRTGEKVFLECVQDMDHENMFWYRQDPGLGLRLIYFSYDVKMKEKGDIPEGYSVSREKKERFSLILESASTNQTSMYLCASSNPRENYEQYFGPGTRLTVT.

CDR3 sequence reads: CASSLDRLRVYEQYF. The CDR3 DNA follows: TGTGCCAGCAGTTTGGACAGGTTAAGGGTCTACGAGCAGTACTTC. The chain employs TRBV28 and TRBJ2-7; 7 bases map to TRBD1. The CDR3 consists of 15 residues. The J segment lost 3 bases and the V segment lost 3 bases, leaving 8 bases of the junction unmatched. Per germline, CDR1 MDHEN and CDR2 SYDVKM.

V usage is TRBV5-6 and J usage is TRBJ2-7; perhaps TRBD1 as D (6 bases). V dropped 0 bases and J dropped 3 bases, with 13 bases sitting between them. The CDR3 has 15 residues. Germline CDR1 reads SGHDT; CDR2 reads YYEEEE. The CDR3 nucleotides read TGTGCCAGCAGCTTGGTTGGAGTCAGGGGCTACGAGCAGTACTTC. It is translated as CASSLVGVRGYEQYF.

This chain joins TRBV5-1 and TRBJ2-5; the match to TRBD2 covers 7 bases. The CDR3 sequence is 16 residues long. From germline, CDR1 is SGHRS and CDR2 YFSETQ. V gave up 2 bases and J gave up 1 base; unmatched junction bases: 8. In DNA, the CDR3 is TGCGCCAGCAGCTTAGTAGCGGGCGACTCCCAAGAGACCCAGTACTTC. Translating it yields CASSLVAGDSQETQYF.

Comment on this clonotype: The junction differs from germline at one of its ends, possibly a read error. V usage is TRBV20-1 and J usage is TRBJ2-3; 12 nucleotides match TRBD2. The CDR3 has 15 amino acids. Germline assignment: CDR1 DFQATT and CDR2 SNEGSKA (reference sequence). As DNA, the CDR3 is TGCAGTGCTCAGACTAGCGGGAGTCTGACAGATACGCTGTATTTT. It encodes CSAQTSGSLTDTLYF.